The 14 T cell receptor beta chains reported below all come from one sample, sequenced in a study of T cell responses to AZD1222 COVID-19 vaccine. Some clones are missing from TCRdb's copy, which holds only in-frame ones; the method was immunoSEQ multiplex PCR. The table has tens of thousands of clones, 75% to 80% seen once. This material consisted of peripheral blood, taken 28 days after the second AZD1222 dose. These receptors came from an adult who received the AZD1222 COVID-19 vaccine.

V gene TRBV11-2 combines with J gene TRBJ2-3; the D gene could be TRBD1 or TRBD2 (6 bases each). Germline V lookup: CDR1 SGHAT, CDR2 FQNNGV. V lost 7 bases, J lost 3 bases, and 14 bases lay in between. This CDR3 is built from 14 residues. The CDR3 sequence is CASMGGRVTDTQYF. The CDR3 DNA reads as TGTGCCAGCATGGGGGGCAGGGTGACAGATACGCAGTATTTT. The complete variable domain, with remaining parts taken from reference TRBV11-2 and TRBJ2-3, reads EAGVAQSPRYKIIEKRQSVAFWCNPISGHATLYWYQQILGQGPKLLIQFQNNGVVDDSQLPKDRFSAERLKGVDSTLKIQPAKLEDSAVYLCASMGGRVTDTQYFGPGTRLTVL.

This sequence joins TRBV28 and TRBJ2-2; 11 bases agree with TRBD2. The J segment lost 1 base and the V segment lost 5 bases, leaving 6 bases of the junction unmatched. The CDR3 loop spans 17 amino acids. From germline, CDR1 is MDHEN and CDR2 SYDVKM. The CDR3: CASSPGTSGQNTGELFF. The CDR3 DNA follows: TGTGCCAGCAGTCCCGGGACTAGCGGACAGAACACCGGGGAGCTGTTTTTT.

The chain's CDR3 is CASRESASQPQHF. CDR3 in DNA: TGCGCCAGCAGGGAGTCCGCGTCCCAGCCCCAGCATTTT. The chain joins TRBV5-1 to TRBJ1-5, with D uncertain. This CDR3 comprises 13 residues. Germline V gene lookup returns CDR1 SGHRS and CDR2 YFSETQ. Between the trimmed V and J ends, which lost 5 bases and 7 bases, there was a span of 13 bases.

The CDR3 spells CASSSGTITSEQFF. The CDR3 DNA reads TGTGCCAGCAGTTCAGGGACGATAACGTCTGAGCAGTTCTTC. The rearrangement links TRBV28 to TRBJ2-1; D may match TRBD1 or TRBD2 (5 bases each). CDR3 size: 14 residues. The germline V gene encodes CDR1 MDHEN and CDR2 SYDVKM. The V end was cut by 4 bases, the J end by 9 bases, with 16 bases between.

The chain links TRBV7-8 to TRBJ1-5; 8 bases are a match to TRBD1. Germline V gives CDR1 SGHVS, CDR2 FQNEAQ. CDR3 length: 13 residues. Trimming removed 3 bases from V and 7 bases from J; junction bases left unmatched: 2. The CDR3 protein is CASSLDRAQPQHF. CDR3 bases: TGTGCCAGCAGCTTGGACAGGGCCCAGCCCCAGCATTTT.

J is TRBJ2-3 and V is TRBV5-8, with TRBD1 matching 7 bases. V lost 0 bases to trimming and J lost 2 bases; unmatched junction nucleotides: 6. CDR3 length: 16 residues. CDR1 is SGHTS, CDR2 YDEGEE, per germline. CDR3 protein: CASSLDGTAITDTQYF. CDR3 DNA: TGTGCCAGCAGCTTGGATGGGACAGCGATCACAGATACGCAGTATTTT.

This clone was picked up a small number of times. The chain joins TRBV7-2 to TRBJ2-2; TRBD2 is a possible D gene (5 bases). The CDR3 loop spans 14 amino acids. With 0 bases removed from V and 7 bases from J, the gap between germline ends came to 9 bases. CDR1 is SGHTA, CDR2 FQGNSA, per germline. CDR3 nucleotide sequence: TGTGCCAGCAGCTTAGCCCTAGCTGGCGGGGAGCTGTTTTTT. Its translation is CASSLALAGGELFF.

This chain connects TRBV7-8 to TRBJ1-5; perhaps TRBD1 as D (5 bases). This CDR3 has 16 residues. Germline-derived CDR1 and CDR2 are SGHVS and FQNEAQ. With 5 bases removed from V and 5 bases from J, the gap between germline ends came to 19 bases. The CDR3 nucleotides are TGTGCCAGCAGCGAAAGGGACTCGGCGAAGTATCAGCCCCAGCATTTT. Amino acids: CASSERDSAKYQPQHF. Supplemented by reference TRBV7-8 and TRBJ1-5, the full variable domain reads GAGVSQSPRYKVAKRGQDVALRCDPISGHVSLFWYQQALGQGPEFLTYFQNEAQLDKSGLPSDRFFAERPEGSVSTLKIQRTQQEDSAVYLCASSERDSAKYQPQHFGDGTRLSIL.

The gene calls are TRBV3-1 (or the pseudogene TRBV3-2) and TRBJ1-2; possibly TRBD1 for D (5 bases). The CDR3 sequence is 14 residues long. Germline V gene data show CDR1 as LGHDT and CDR2 as YNNKEL (reference sequence). V gave up 3 bases and J gave up 7 bases, with 15 bases separating them. The chain's CDR3 is CASSQGQVSPGYTF. The CDR3 coding sequence is TGTGCCAGCAGCCAGGGGCAGGTTTCGCCTGGCTACACCTTC.

J is TRBJ2-7 and V is TRBV12-3 or TRBV12-4; D perhaps matches TRBD1 (6 bases). The V and J ends lost 5 bases and 7 bases respectively, with 15 bases between them. The CDR3 runs to 13 residues. Written as DNA, the CDR3 is TGTGCCAGCAGTCCCCAGGGGTCGAGAGAGCAGTACGTC. Its protein product is CASSPQGSREQYV.

The CDR3 DNA is TGCGCCAGCAGCCAAGAAGTGACTAGCGGGAGAAGCACAGATACGCAGTATTTT. This codes for CASSQEVTSGRSTDTQYF. This chain joins TRBV4-3 and TRBJ2-3; TRBD2 matches at 12 bases. J lost 0 bases, V lost 0 bases, and 4 bases had no gene match. This CDR3 contains 18 residues. Per germline, CDR1 LGHNA and CDR2 YSLEER.

The chain uses TRBV19 and TRBJ2-7, with 10 nucleotides matching TRBD1. The CDR3 covers 15 residues. J was trimmed by 0 bases and V by 5 bases; bases with no gene match: 4. From germline, CDR1 is LNHDA and CDR2 SQIVND (reference sequence). CDR3 loop: CASSLDRGSSYEQYF. The DNA of the CDR3 is TGTGCCAGTAGTTTGGACAGGGGGAGCTCCTACGAGCAGTACTTC. Based on the CDR3 plus reference TRBV19 and TRBJ2-7, the full variable domain is DGGITQSPKYLFRKEGQNVTLSCEQNLNHDAMYWYRQDPGQGLRLIYYSQIVNDFQKGDIAEGYSVSREKKESFPLTVTSAQKNPTAFYLCASSLDRGSSYEQYFGPGTRLTVT.

The chain recombines TRBV18 with TRBJ2-7, with 7 bases fitting TRBD1. The CDR3 is made up of 17 amino acids. With V trimmed by 4 bases and J by 2 bases, 14 bases remained unmatched. From germline, CDR1 is KGHSH and CDR2 LQKENI. Here the CDR3 DNA reads TGTGCCAGCTCACAACGCTCCGGGACAGTGGGGCCCTACGAGCAGTACTTC. Translation gives CASSQRSGTVGPYEQYF.

The chain uses TRBV11-2 and TRBJ1-1, with D uncertain. V was cut by 1 base and J by 0 bases, with 12 bases left in between. The CDR3 contains 16 residues. Germline values: CDR1 SGHAT, CDR2 FQNNGV. Written as DNA, the CDR3 is TGTGCCAGCAGCTTAGCTGGGCTAGGGATGAACACTGAAGCTTTCTTT. It codes for CASSLAGLGMNTEAFF.